These T cell receptor beta chains were read from a single sample in a study of blood T cell repertoires in COVID-19. Produced via immunoSEQ multiplex PCR; TCRdb's table is partial and in-frame only. The sample contains 150,000 or so clones, 86% of which appear only once. Sequencing used PBMCs or T cells enriched from blood (not recorded which). These receptors were collected from a man in his fifties who had recovered from COVID-19. CDR3s include the opening cysteine and the closing phenylalanine or tryptophan. D genes are given only for firm matches. Clone size appears in some rows only: once, few, many, or a class for an expanded clone.

j_call clone_size cdr3_length v_call d_call cdr3_nt cdr3_aa
TRBJ2-7 . 14 TRBV5-1 . TGCGCCAGCAGCGTCTCTACTCCCAACTACGAGCAGTACTTC CASSVSTPNYEQYF
TRBJ1-1 once 14 TRBV14 TRBD1 TGTGCCAGCAGTCTACAGGGGCAATACACTGAAGCTTTCTTT CASSLQGQYTEAFF
TRBJ1-1 . 13 TRBV12-3/TRBV12-4 TRBD1 TGTGCCAGCAGTTTTACCGGACAGGGGAAGGCTTTCTTT CASSFTGQGKAFF
TRBJ1-2 once 15 TRBV5-1 . TGCGCCAGCAGCCTTACGGGACTCCCGGACTATGGCTACACCTTC CASSLTGLPDYGYTF
TRBJ2-7 . 11 TRBV27 TRBD1 TGTGCCAGCAGTTTATGGGACAGGGTGTACTTC CASSLWDRVYF
TRBJ2-3 once 13 TRBV5-1 . TGCGCCAGCAGCCGCGACTTCCAAGATACGCAGTATTTT CASSRDFQDTQYF
TRBJ1-6 . 15 TRBV11-1 TRBD1 TGTGCCAGCAGCTTAGGGGACAGCTATAATTCACCCCTCCACTTT CASSLGDSYNSPLHF
TRBJ1-2 once 14 TRBV5-1 . TGCGCCAGCAGCTTATCGGCAGGGCTTCGTGGCTACACCTTC CASSLSAGLRGYTF
TRBJ2-7 . 16 TRBV2 TRBD2 TGTGCCAGCAGTGAGTCTAGCGGGAGTGTGATTGGCGAGCAGTACTTC CASSESSGSVIGEQYF
TRBJ1-1 . 11 TRBV7-9 . TGTGCCAGCAGCTTTTCCGCTGAAGCTTTCTTT CASSFSAEAFF
TRBJ2-7 . 13 TRBV28 . TGTGCCAGCAGTTTTCGCGGGTTTTACGAGCAGTACTTC CASSFRGFYEQYF
TRBJ1-5 . 15 TRBV7-2 . TGTGCCAGCAGCCTACTGGGGGGGCGAGGTCAGCCCCAGCATTTT CASSLLGGRGQPQHF
TRBJ1-3 . 14 TRBV11-2 . TGTGCCAGCAGCCGCCGGGACTTTGGAAACACCATATATTTT CASSRRDFGNTIYF
TRBJ2-3 . 16 TRBV7-3 . TGTGCCAGCAGCTTGCGGCCAATGGTCGGCGCAGATACGCAGTATTTT CASSLRPMVGADTQYF
TRBJ2-1 once 15 TRBV7-3 TRBD2 TGTGCCAGCAGCCTGAGCGGGAGCGGATACAATGAGCAGTTCTTC CASSLSGSGYNEQFF
TRBJ1-6 . 19 TRBV19 TRBD1 TGTGCCAGTAGTATAACGGGCCCCCGGAAGGGGGCGACTAATTCACCCCTCCACTTT CASSITGPRKGATNSPLHF
TRBJ2-1 . 13 TRBV11-2 . . CASSLVASGSTFF
TRBJ1-2 . 14 TRBV27 . TGTGCCAGCAGTTTAAGGCAGGGGCGCCCGGGCTACACCTTC CASSLRQGRPGYTF
TRBJ1-3 once 16 TRBV9 . TGTGCCAGCAGGGTCAAAGTGGACAGTTGGGGAAACACCATATATTTT CASRVKVDSWGNTIYF
TRBJ2-5 . 13 TRBV12-3/TRBV12-4 . TGTGCCAGCAGAAGGGGGTCGGGGGAGACCCAGTACTTC CASRRGSGETQYF
TRBJ1-2 . 14 TRBV9 . TGTGCCAGCAGCGTAGGTTGGGGGGACTATGGCTACACCTTC CASSVGWGDYGYTF
TRBJ1-4 once 16 TRBV4-2 . TGTGCCAGCAGCCAAGTCCGGGGGGGGGTTAATGAAAAACTGTTTTTT CASSQVRGGVNEKLFF
TRBJ2-2 . 17 TRBV7-3 . TGTGCCAGCAGCTTGGGTGCGGCACAGGGAAACACCGGGGAGCTGTTTTTT CASSLGAAQGNTGELFF
TRBJ1-1 . 14 TRBV7-3 . TGTGCCAGCAGCTTAACAGGGCAGGGGACTGAAGCTTTCTTT CASSLTGQGTEAFF
TRBJ2-3 . 14 TRBV28 . TGTGCCAGCAGTTTAGTCAGGGGGGCAGATACGCAGTATTTT CASSLVRGADTQYF
TRBJ1-1 . 14 TRBV6-5 . TGTGCCAGCAGTTACTCAGAGGGTTGGACTGAAGCTTTCTTT CASSYSEGWTEAFF
TRBJ2-1 . 14 TRBV7-9 . TGTGCCAGCAGCCCCCATTCTAGCCCCAATGAGCAGTTCTTC CASSPHSSPNEQFF
TRBJ1-2 . 13 TRBV5-1 TRBD1 TGCGCCAGCAGCTTTGAGGGGGCGCGTGGCTACACCTTC CASSFEGARGYTF
TRBJ2-1 . 13 TRBV19 . TGTGCCAGTAGTCTTCTCGGCTACAATGAGCAGTTCTTC CASSLLGYNEQFF
TRBJ1-3 . 19 TRBV19 . TGTGCCAGTAGTTCTACAGGTTTTCTATTACTCAGCTCTGGAAACACCATATATTTT CASSSTGFLLLSSGNTIYF
TRBJ1-2 . 14 TRBV19 TRBD1 TGTGCCAGTAGCCGGGACAGAGACTTTTATGGCTACACCTTC CASSRDRDFYGYTF
TRBJ2-2 . 14 TRBV7-2 TRBD1 TGTGCCAGCAGTTCGACAGGGGGGGTCGGGGAGCTGTTTTTT CASSSTGGVGELFF
TRBJ1-2 . 14 TRBV5-1 TRBD1 TGCGCCAGCAGCAGGGACAGGGGAAACTATGGCTACACCTTC CASSRDRGNYGYTF
TRBJ2-6 . 15 TRBV27 . TGTGCCAGCAGTGTACGGACAGCTGGGGCCAACGTCCTGACTTTC CASSVRTAGANVLTF
TRBJ2-3 . 16 TRBV5-4 . TGTGCCAGCAGCAATGGACAGTACAGAATCACAGATACGCAGTATTTT CASSNGQYRITDTQYF
TRBJ2-5 . 15 TRBV5-5 TRBD1 TGTGCCAGCAGCTTGGCCATAGGGGGCCAGGAGACCCAGTACTTC CASSLAIGGQETQYF
TRBJ1-5 . 17 TRBV7-8 TRBD1 TGTGCCAGCAGCCACCTGCCGGGACAGCTTAGCAATCAGCCCCAGCATTTT CASSHLPGQLSNQPQHF
TRBJ1-5 . 19 TRBV19 TRBD1 TGTGCCAGTAGTACAGATCGCGGGACAGTAACCTATAGCAATCAGCCCCAGCATTTT CASSTDRGTVTYSNQPQHF
TRBJ2-5 . 17 TRBV24-1 TRBD1 TGTGCCACCAGTGACTCAAAATGGACAGGGGGAGGGGAGACCCAGTACTTC CATSDSKWTGGGETQYF
TRBJ1-2 few 14 TRBV29-1 . TGCAGCGTTGGCCTTGCTGCAGGGTGGGATGGCTACACCTTC CSVGLAAGWDGYTF
TRBJ1-2 . 21 TRBV18 TRBD1 TGTGCCAGCTCACCAAGAGGAGAATCGGGACAGGGGATTTTGCGGGTCCATGGCTACACCTTC CASSPRGESGQGILRVHGYTF
TRBJ1-6 . 15 TRBV4-3 . TGCGCCAGCAGCTTACTCCTCGGGGTCCAGTCACCCCTCCACTTT CASSLLLGVQSPLHF
TRBJ1-1 . 15 TRBV13 . TGTGCCAGCAGCTTAGTGTCCGAGGGATTGACTGAAGCTTTCTTT CASSLVSEGLTEAFF
TRBJ1-2 . 11 TRBV20-1 TRBD1 TGCAGTGCTGGGACAGGGGTAGGCTACACCTTC CSAGTGVGYTF
TRBJ2-3 . 14 TRBV6-6 TRBD1 TGTGCCAGCAGTAGGACAGGAGGCACAGATACGCAGTATTTT CASSRTGGTDTQYF
TRBJ1-1 . 14 TRBV28 TRBD1 TGTGCCAGCACCTCTGACAGGGACAACACTGAAGCTTTCTTT CASTSDRDNTEAFF
TRBJ1-5 . 14 TRBV28 . TGTGCCAGCAGAGAGACAGAAGACAATCAGCCCCAGCATTTT CASRETEDNQPQHF
TRBJ2-3 . 16 TRBV10-3 TRBD2 TGTGCCATCAAAGGGCGAGCGGGAACTAGCACAGATACGCAGTATTTT CAIKGRAGTSTDTQYF
TRBJ1-6 few 15 TRBV28 . TGTGCCAGCAGTGTCACAGGTACTAATAATTCACCCCTCCACTTT CASSVTGTNNSPLHF